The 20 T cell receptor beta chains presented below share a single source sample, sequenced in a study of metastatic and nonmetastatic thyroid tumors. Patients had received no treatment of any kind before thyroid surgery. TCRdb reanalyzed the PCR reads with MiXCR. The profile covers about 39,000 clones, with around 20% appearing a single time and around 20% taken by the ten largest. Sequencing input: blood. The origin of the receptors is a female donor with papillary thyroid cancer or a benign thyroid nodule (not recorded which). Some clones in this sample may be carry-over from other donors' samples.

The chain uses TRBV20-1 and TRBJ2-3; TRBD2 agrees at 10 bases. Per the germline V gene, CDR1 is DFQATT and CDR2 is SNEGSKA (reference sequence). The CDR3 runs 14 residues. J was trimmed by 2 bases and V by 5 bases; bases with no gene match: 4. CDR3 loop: CSAPGTSVTDTQYF. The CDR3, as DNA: TGCAGTGCTCCAGGGACTAGCGTCACAGATACGCAGTATTTT.

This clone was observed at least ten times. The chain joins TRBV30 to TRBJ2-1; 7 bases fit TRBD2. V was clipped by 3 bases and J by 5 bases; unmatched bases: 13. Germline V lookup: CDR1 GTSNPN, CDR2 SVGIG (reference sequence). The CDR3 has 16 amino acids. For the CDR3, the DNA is TGTGCCTGGAGCGATACCGACTGGGCGGGGGACAATGAGCAGTTCTTC. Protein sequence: CAWSDTDWAGDNEQFF.

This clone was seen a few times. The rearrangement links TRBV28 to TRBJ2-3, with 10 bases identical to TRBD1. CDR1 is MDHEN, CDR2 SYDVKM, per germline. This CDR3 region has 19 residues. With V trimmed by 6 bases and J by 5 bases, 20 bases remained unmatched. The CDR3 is CASSRRTGTGVRRLDTQYF. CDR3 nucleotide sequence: TGTGCCAGCAGCCGACGCACCGGGACAGGGGTTCGTCGGCTAGATACGCAGTATTTT.

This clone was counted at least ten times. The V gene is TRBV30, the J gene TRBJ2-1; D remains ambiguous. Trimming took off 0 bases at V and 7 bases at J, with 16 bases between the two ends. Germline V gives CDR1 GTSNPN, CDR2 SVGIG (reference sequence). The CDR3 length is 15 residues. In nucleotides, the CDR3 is TGTGCCTGGAGTGTAACGGGTCCTAGGATGAATGAGCAGTTCTTC. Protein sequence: CAWSVTGPRMNEQFF.

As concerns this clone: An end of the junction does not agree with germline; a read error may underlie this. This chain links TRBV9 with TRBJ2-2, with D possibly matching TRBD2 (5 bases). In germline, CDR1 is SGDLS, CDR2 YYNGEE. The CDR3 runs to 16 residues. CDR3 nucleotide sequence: TGTGCCAGCAGCGTAGAAGTACGGAGGAACACCGTGGAGCTGTTTTTT. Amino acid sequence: CASSVEVRRNTVELFF.

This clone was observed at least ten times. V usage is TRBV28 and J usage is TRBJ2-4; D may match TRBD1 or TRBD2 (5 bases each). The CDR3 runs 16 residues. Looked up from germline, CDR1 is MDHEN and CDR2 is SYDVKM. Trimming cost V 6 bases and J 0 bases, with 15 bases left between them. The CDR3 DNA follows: TGTGCCAGCAGGCCCGGGGCAGGGCGAGCCAAAAACATTCAGTACTTC. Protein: CASRPGAGRAKNIQYF.

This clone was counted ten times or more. CDR3 loop: CSVQIGTGEFRNIQYF. The DNA of the CDR3 is TGCAGTGTTCAAATCGGGACAGGGGAGTTTAGGAACATTCAGTACTTC. The rearrangement uses TRBV20-1 and TRBJ2-4; 10 positions agree with TRBD1. V shed 7 bases, J shed 7 bases, and the junction held 16 bases outside the gene matches. Germline CDR1 is DFQATT and CDR2 is SNEGSKA (reference sequence). The CDR3 is made up of 16 amino acids.

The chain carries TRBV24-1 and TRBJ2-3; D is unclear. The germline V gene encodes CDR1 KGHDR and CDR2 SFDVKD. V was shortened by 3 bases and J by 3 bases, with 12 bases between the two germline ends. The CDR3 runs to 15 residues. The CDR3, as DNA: TGTGCCACCAGTGATCTGTGGGTGAGGACAGATACGCAGTATTTT. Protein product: CATSDLWVRTDTQYF.

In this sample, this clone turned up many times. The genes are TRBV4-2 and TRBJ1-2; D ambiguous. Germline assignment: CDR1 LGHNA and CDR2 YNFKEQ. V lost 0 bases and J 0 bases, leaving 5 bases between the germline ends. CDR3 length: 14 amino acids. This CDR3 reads CASSQDMANYGYTF. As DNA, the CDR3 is TGTGCCAGCAGCCAAGATATGGCTAACTATGGCTACACCTTC.

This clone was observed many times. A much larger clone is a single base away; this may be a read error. This chain's CDR3 is CASIYSTDTQYF. Written as DNA, the CDR3 is TGTGCCAGCATCTACAGCACAGATACGCAGTATTTT. This chain uses TRBV2 with TRBJ2-3; no definite D call. Deletions cut 7 bases from V and 0 bases from J, with 5 bases between. The CDR3 is made up of 12 amino acids. Germline V CDR1 and CDR2: SNHLY, FYNNEI.

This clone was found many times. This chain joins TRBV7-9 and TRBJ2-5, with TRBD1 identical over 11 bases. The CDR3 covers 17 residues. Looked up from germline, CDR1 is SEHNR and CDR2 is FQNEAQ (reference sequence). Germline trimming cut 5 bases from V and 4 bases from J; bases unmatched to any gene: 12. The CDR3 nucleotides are TGTGCCAGCAGCCCGGACAGGGGGCGATTTCGTGGAGAGACCCAGTACTTC. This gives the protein CASSPDRGRFRGETQYF.

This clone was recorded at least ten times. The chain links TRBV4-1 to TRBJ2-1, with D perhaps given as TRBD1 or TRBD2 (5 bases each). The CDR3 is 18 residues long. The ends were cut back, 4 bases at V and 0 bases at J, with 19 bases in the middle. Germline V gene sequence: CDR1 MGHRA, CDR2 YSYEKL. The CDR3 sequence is CASSPPDGAISSYNEQFF. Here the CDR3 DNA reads TGCGCCAGCAGCCCTCCTGACGGGGCGATAAGCTCCTACAATGAGCAGTTCTTC.

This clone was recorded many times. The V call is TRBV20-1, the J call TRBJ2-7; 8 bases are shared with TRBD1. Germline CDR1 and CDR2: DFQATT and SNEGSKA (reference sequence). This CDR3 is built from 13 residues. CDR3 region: CSPGQGGSYEQYF. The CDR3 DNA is TGCAGCCCAGGACAGGGTGGCTCCTACGAGCAGTACTTC.

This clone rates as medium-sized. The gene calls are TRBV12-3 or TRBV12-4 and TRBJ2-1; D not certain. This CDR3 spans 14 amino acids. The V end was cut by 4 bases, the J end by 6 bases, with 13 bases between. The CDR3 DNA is TGTGCCAGCAGTTACTCTTACCAAACCAATGAGCAGTTCTTC. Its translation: CASSYSYQTNEQFF.

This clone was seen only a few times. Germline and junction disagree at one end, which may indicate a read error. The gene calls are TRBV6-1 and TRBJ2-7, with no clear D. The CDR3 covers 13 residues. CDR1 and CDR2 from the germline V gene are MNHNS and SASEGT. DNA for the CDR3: TGTGCCAGTAACCGCGGCAGCCCTTACGAGCATTACTTC. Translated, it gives CASNRGSPYEHYF.

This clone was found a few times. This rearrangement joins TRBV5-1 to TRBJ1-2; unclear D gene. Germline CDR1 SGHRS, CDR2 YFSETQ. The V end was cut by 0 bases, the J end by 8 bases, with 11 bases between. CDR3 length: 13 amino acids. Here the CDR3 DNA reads TGCGCCAGCAGCTTGGGCACCCTGGGAGGCTACACCTTC. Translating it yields CASSLGTLGGYTF.

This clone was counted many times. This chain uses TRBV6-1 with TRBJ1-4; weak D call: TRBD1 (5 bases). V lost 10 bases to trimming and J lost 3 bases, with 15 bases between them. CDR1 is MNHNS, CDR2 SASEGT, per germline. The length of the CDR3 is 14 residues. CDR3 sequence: CATAPRGANEKLFF. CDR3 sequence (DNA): TGTGCCACCGCTCCCCGGGGGGCTAATGAAAAACTGTTTTTT.

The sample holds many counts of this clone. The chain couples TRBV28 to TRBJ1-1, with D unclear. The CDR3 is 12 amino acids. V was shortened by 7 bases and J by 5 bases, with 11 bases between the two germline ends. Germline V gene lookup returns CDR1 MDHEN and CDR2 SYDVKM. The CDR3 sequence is CASTILGTEAFF. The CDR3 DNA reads TGTGCCAGCACCATACTTGGAACTGAAGCTTTCTTT.

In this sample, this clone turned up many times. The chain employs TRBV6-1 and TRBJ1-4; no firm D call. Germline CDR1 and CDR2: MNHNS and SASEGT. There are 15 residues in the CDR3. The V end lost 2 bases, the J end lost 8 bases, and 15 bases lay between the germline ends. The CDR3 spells CASSERWGAVEKLFF. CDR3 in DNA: TGTGCCAGCAGTGAACGATGGGGTGCCGTAGAAAAACTGTTTTTT.

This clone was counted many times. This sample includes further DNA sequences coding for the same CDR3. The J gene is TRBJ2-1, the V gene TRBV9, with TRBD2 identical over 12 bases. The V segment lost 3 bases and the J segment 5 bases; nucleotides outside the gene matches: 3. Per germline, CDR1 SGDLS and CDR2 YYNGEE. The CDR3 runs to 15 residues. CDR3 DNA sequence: TGTGCCAGCAGCGCGACTAGCGGGAGCAACAATGAGCAGTTCTTC. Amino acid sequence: CASSATSGSNNEQFF.